Shown below are 8 T cell receptor beta chains from a single sample sequenced in a study of graft-versus-host responses after intestinal transplantation. Assay used: immunoSEQ multiplex PCR; TCRdb lists only in-frame clones, some missing. The sample contains 100,000 to 110,000 clones, 87% of which appear only once. Their antigens remain unidentified. Sequencing was performed on unstimulated CD4+ T cells sorted from spleen or lymph node cells, taken before transplant. All receptors derive from a human donor who was the organ donor for an intestinal transplant.

The V and J genes are TRBV5-1 and TRBJ2-6; 7 bases line up with TRBD1. V lost 0 bases to trimming and J lost 0 bases; unmatched junction nucleotides: 3. The CDR3 is 17 residues long. Germline CDR1 is SGHRS and CDR2 is YFSETQ. CDR3 DNA: TGCGCCAGCAGCTTGGGGACAGGAGCCTCTGGGGCCAACGTCCTGACTTTC. It yields the protein CASSLGTGASGANVLTF.

V is TRBV19 and J is TRBJ1-2; TRBD1 aligns across 7 bases. In germline, CDR1 is LNHDA, CDR2 SQIVND (reference sequence). The J segment lost 4 bases and the V segment lost 5 bases, leaving 1 base of the junction unmatched. CDR3 length: 12 amino acids. The CDR3 region has the DNA TGTGCCAGTAGTGGGACAGCCTATGGCTACACCTTC. Its translation: CASSGTAYGYTF. Full variable domain (missing parts from reference TRBV19 and TRBJ1-2): DGGITQSPKYLFRKEGQNVTLSCEQNLNHDAMYWYRQDPGQGLRLIYYSQIVNDFQKGDIAEGYSVSREKKESFPLTVTSAQKNPTAFYLCASSGTAYGYTFGSGTRLTVV.

The CDR3 spells CSVEESVAAYNEQFF. The CDR3 nucleotides read TGCAGCGTTGAAGAGTCGGTTGCCGCCTACAATGAGCAGTTCTTC. V usage is TRBV29-1 and J usage is TRBJ2-1; D is unclear. CDR3 size: 15 residues. V dropped 0 bases and J dropped 2 bases, with 11 bases sitting between them. The V gene's germline CDR1 is SQVTM and CDR2 ANQGSEA.

Here the CDR3 reads CASSSPSYSGGPGTDTQYF. In nucleotides, the CDR3 is TGTGCCAGCAGCTCCCCGTCCTATAGCGGGGGGCCCGGCACAGATACGCAGTATTTT. The V gene is TRBV11-2, the J gene TRBJ2-3; TRBD2 matches at 10 bases. Looked up from germline, CDR1 is SGHAT and CDR2 is FQNNGV. The length of the CDR3 is 19 residues. After removal of 4 bases from V and 1 base from J, the junction contained 14 bases not matched to a gene.

The chain couples TRBV28 to TRBJ2-7; TRBD1 aligns across 10 bases. The CDR3 consists of 15 residues. Trimming took 5 bases from V and 7 from J; bases not matched to a gene: 11. The germline V gene encodes CDR1 MDHEN and CDR2 SYDVKM. Written as DNA, the CDR3 is TGTGCCAGCAGTGGGCGACAGGGGGCGATAGGGGAGCAGTACTTC. This encodes CASSGRQGAIGEQYF.

V and J are TRBV6-6 and TRBJ1-5, with 9 positions matching TRBD1. With V trimmed by 4 bases and J by 3 bases, 4 bases remained unmatched. The germline V gene encodes CDR1 MNHNY and CDR2 SVGAGI (reference sequence). The CDR3 length is 15 residues. The CDR3 loop is CASSSDRGVNQPQHF. DNA for the CDR3: TGTGCCAGCAGTTCGGACAGGGGTGTCAATCAGCCCCAGCATTTT.

V usage is TRBV6-1 and J usage is TRBJ2-1; 8 nucleotides align to TRBD1. The CDR3 is 15 residues long. V was pared by 6 bases and J by 0 bases, with 4 bases of the junction left unmatched. CDR1 and CDR2 from the germline V gene are MNHNS and SASEGT. The CDR3 is CASRAGTGSYNEQFF. CDR3 DNA sequence: TGTGCCAGCAGGGCCGGGACAGGCTCCTACAATGAGCAGTTCTTC.

J is TRBJ2-1 and V is TRBV9; 9 bases map to TRBD2. Trimming at V came to 0 bases and at J to 8 bases, leaving 6 bases not matched to a gene. The CDR3 runs 15 residues. The germline CDR1 and CDR2 sequences are SGDLS and YYNGEE. The CDR3 sequence is CASSVAAGGKDEQFF. In nucleotides, the CDR3 is TGTGCCAGCAGCGTAGCCGCGGGGGGGAAGGATGAGCAGTTCTTC.